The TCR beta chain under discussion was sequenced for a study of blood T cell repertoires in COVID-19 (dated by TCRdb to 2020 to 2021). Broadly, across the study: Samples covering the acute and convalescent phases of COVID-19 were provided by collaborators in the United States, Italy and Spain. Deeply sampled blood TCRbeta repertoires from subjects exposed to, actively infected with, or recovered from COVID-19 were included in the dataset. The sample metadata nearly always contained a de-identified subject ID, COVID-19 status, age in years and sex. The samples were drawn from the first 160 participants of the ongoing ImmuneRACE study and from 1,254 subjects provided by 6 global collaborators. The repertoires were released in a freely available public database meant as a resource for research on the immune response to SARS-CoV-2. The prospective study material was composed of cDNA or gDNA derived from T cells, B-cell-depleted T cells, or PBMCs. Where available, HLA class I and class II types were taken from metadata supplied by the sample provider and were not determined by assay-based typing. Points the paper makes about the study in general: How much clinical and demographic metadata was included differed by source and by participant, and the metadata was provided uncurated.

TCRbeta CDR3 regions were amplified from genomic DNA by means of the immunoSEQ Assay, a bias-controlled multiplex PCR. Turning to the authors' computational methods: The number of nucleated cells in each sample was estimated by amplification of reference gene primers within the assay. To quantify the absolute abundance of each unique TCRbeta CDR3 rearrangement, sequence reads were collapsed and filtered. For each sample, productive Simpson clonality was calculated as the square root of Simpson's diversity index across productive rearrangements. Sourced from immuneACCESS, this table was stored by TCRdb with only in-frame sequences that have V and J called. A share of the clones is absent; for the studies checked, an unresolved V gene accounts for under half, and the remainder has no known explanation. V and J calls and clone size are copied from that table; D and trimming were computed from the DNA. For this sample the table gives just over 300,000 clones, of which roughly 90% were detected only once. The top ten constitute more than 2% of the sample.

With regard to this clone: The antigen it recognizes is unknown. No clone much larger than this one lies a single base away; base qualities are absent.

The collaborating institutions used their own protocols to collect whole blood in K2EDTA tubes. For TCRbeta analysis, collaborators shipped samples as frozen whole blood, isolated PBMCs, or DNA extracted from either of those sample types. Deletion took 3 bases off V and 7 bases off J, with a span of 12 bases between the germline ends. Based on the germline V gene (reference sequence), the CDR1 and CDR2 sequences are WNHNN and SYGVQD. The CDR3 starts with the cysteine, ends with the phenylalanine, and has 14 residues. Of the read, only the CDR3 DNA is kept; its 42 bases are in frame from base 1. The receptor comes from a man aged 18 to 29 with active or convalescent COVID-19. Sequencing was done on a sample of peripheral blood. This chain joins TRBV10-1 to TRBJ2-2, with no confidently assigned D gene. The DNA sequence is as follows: TGCGCCAGCAGTGAAACTTCGGGTATCGGGGAGCTGTTTTTT. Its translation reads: CASSETSGIGELFF.